This TCR beta chain was captured in a study of T cells after yellow fever vaccination. General observations from the study: Peaking on day 5 versus 15, the secondary response was faster but weaker. Booster sampling recovered most clones from primary vaccination (96% CD4, around 90% CD8).

A few counts support this clonotype. Its cognate antigen is unknown. TCRdb re-called the 5' RACE reads through MiXCR, storing one row per CDR3 protein. Of fewer than 400,000 distinct CDR3 sequences in the sample, approximately 11% are singletons; the top ten hold about 3.3%. CDR3 length: 15 amino acids. CDR1 LGHNA and CDR2 YNFKEQ come from the germline V gene. Unmatched junction bases numbered 8, after V lost 3 bases and J lost 6 bases. The sequence was obtained from a man younger than 35 who received the YFV17D yellow fever vaccine. V usage is TRBV4-2 and J usage is TRBJ2-1, with 7 bases that match TRBD2. The specimen comprised CD4+ T cells sorted from PBMCs, sampled 45 days after the yellow fever booster vaccination. In DNA form, the CDR3 reads TGTGCCAGCAGCCACTACGGGACTACTCTCAATGAGCAGTTCTTC. This gives the protein CASSHYGTTLNEQFF.